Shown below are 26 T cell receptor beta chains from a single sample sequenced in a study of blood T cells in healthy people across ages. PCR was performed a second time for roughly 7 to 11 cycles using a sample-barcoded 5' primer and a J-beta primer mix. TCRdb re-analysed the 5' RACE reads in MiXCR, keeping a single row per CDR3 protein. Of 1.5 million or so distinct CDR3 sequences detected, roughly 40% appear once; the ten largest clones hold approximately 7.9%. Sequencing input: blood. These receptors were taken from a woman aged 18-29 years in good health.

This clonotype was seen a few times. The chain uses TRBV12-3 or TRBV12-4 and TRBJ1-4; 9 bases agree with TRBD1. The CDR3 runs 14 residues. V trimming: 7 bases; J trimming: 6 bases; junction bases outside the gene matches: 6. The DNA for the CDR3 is TGTGCCAGCACCAAGACAGGGGGAGATGAAAAACTGTTTTTT. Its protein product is CASTKTGGDEKLFF.

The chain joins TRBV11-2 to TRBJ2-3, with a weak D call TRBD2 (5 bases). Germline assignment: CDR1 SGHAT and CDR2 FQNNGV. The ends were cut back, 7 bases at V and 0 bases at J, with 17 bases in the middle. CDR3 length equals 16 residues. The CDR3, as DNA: TGTGCCAGCAAACCCGAGACTACAAGTAGCACAGATACGCAGTATTTT. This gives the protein CASKPETTSSTDTQYF.

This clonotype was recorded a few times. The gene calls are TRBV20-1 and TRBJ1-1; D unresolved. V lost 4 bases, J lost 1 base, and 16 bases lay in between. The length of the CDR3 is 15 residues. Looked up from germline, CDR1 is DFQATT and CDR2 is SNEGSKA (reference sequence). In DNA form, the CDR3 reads TGCAGTGCTAAACCCGCGCTCCTACCGAACACTGAAGCTTTCTTT. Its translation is CSAKPALLPNTEAFF.

CDR3: CASSPSGIPSTDTQYF. Here the CDR3 DNA reads TGTGCCAGCAGCCCGTCGGGGATTCCTAGCACAGATACGCAGTATTTT. The V call is TRBV28, the J call TRBJ2-3; maybe TRBD2 (5 bases). Trimming cost V 6 bases and J 0 bases, with 16 bases left between them. This CDR3 is built from 16 residues. Per the germline V gene, CDR1 is MDHEN and CDR2 is SYDVKM.

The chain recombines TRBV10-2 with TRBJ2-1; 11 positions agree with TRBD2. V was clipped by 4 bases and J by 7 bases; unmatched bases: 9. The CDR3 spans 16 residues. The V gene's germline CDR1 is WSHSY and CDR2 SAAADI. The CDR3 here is CASSALAGGGRNEQFF. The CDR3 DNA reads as TGCGCCAGCAGTGCATTAGCGGGGGGGGGGAGGAATGAGCAGTTCTTC.

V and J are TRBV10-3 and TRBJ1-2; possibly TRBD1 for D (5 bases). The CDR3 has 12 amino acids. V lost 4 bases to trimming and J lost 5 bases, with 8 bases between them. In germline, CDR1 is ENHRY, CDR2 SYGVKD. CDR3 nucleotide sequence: TGTGCCATCAGTGCAGGGAATTATGGCTACACCTTC. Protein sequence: CAISAGNYGYTF.

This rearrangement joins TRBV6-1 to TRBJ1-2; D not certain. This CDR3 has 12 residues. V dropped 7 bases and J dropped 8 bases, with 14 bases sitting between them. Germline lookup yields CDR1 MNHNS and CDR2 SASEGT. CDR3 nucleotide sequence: TGTGCCAGCACTCCGACAATTAGGGGCTACACCTTC. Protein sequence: CASTPTIRGYTF.

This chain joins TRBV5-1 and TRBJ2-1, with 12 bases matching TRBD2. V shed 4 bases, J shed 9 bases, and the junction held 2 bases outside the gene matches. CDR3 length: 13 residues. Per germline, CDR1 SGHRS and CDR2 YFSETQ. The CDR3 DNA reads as TGCGCCAGCAGCGCTAGCGGGGGGGGTGAGCAGTTCTTC. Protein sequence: CASSASGGGEQFF. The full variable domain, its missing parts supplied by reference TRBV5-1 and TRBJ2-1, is KAGVTQTPRYLIKTRGQQVTLSCSPISGHRSVSWYQQTPGQGLQFLFEYFSETQRNKGNFPGRFSGRQFSNSRSEMNVSTLELGDSALYLCASSASGGGEQFFGPGTRLTVL.

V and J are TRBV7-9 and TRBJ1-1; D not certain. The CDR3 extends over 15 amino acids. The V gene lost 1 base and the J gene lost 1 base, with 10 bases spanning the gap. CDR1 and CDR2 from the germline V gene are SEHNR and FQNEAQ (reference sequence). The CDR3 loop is CASSLEGQPNTEAFF. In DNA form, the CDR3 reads TGTGCCAGCAGCTTAGAGGGTCAGCCGAACACTGAAGCTTTCTTT.

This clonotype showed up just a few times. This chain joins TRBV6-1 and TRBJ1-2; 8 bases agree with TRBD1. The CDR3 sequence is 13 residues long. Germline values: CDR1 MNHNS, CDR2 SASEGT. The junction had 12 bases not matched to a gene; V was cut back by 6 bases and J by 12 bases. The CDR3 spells CASRHPPDRDDTF. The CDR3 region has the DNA TGTGCCAGCAGACATCCCCCGGACAGGGACGACACCTTC.

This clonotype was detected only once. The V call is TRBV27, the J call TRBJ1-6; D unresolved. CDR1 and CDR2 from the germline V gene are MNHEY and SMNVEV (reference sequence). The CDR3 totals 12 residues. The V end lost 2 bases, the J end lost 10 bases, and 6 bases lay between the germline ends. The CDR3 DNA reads TGTGCCAGCAGTTTAAGCAGATCACCCCTCCACTTT. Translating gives CASSLSRSPLHF.

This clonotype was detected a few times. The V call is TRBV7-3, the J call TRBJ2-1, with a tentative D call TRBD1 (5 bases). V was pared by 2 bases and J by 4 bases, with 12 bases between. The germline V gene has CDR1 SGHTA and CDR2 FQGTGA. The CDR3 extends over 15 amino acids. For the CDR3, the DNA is TGTGCCAGCAGCTTAGGGGCTTACGAGTACAATGAGCAGTTCTTC. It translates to CASSLGAYEYNEQFF.

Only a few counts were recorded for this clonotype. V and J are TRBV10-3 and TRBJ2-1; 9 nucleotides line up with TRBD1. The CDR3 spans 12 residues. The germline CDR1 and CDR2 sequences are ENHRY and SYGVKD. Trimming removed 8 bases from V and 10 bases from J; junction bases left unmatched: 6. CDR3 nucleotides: TGTGCCATCCGGGACAGGGAACGGGAGCAGTTCTTC. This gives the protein CAIRDREREQFF.

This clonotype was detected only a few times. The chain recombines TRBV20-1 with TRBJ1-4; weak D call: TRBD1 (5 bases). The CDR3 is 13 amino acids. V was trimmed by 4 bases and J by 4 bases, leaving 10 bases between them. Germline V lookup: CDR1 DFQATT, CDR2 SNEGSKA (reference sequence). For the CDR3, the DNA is TGCAGTGCTATAATGGGGCGTAATGAAAAACTGTTTTTT. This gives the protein CSAIMGRNEKLFF.

CDR3: CAWRAGQFGEQYF. The CDR3 DNA reads as TGTGCCTGGAGAGCCGGACAGTTTGGCGAGCAGTACTTC. V and J are TRBV30 and TRBJ2-5, with a weak D call TRBD1 (6 bases). The assigned J gene may be wrong: the sequence end matches TRBJ2-7 better. Germline CDR1 GTSNPN, CDR2 SVGIG (reference sequence). This CDR3 is 13 amino acids long.

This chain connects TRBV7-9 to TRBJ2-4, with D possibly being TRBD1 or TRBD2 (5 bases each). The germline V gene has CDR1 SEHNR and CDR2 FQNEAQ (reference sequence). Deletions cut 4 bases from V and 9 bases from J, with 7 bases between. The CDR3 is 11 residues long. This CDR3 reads CASSWGSIQYF. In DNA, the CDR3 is TGTGCCAGCAGCTGGGGGTCCATTCAGTACTTC.

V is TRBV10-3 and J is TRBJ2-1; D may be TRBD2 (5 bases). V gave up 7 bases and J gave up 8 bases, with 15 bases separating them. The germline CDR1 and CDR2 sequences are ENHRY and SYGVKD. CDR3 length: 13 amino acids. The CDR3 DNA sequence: TGTGCCATCACCTCTACTAGTCCCGATGAGCAGTTCTTC. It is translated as CAITSTSPDEQFF.

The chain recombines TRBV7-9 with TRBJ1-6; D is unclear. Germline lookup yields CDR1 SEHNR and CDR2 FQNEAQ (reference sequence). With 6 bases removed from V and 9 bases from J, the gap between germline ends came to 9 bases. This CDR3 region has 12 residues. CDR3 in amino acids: CASSGSGSPLHF. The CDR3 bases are TGTGCCAGCAGTGGGTCGGGTTCACCCCTCCACTTT.

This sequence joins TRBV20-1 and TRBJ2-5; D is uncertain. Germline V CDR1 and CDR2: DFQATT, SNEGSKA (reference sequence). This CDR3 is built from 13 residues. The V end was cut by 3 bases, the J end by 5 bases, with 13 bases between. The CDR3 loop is CSARAKSEETQYF. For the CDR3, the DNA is TGCAGTGCTAGGGCGAAATCAGAGGAGACCCAGTACTTC.

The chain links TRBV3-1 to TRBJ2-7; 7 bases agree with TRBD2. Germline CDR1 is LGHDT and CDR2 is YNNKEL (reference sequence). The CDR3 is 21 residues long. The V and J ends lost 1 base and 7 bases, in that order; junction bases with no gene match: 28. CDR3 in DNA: TGTGCCAGCAGCCAAGCCCCTCCTGGCGCGGGAGCGGCGATAGATTACAATGAGCAGTACTTC. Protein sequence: CASSQAPPGAGAAIDYNEQYF.

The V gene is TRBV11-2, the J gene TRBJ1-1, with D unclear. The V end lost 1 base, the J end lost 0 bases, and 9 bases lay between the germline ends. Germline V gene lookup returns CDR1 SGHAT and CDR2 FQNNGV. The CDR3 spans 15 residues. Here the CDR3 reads CASSLAETLNTEAFF. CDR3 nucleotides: TGTGCCAGCAGCTTAGCCGAGACTTTGAACACTGAAGCTTTCTTT.

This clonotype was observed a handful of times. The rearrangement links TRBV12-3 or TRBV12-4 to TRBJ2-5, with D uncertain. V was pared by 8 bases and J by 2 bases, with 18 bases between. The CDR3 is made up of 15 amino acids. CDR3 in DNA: TGTGCCAGCGGACCCCGCTCCCTAGTGCAAGAGACCCAGTACTTC. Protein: CASGPRSLVQETQYF.

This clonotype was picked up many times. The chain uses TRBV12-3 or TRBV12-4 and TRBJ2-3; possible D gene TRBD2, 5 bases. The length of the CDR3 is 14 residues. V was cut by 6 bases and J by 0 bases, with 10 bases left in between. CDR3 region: CASRNGGSTDTQYF. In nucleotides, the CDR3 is TGTGCCAGCAGAAACGGCGGGAGCACAGATACGCAGTATTTT.

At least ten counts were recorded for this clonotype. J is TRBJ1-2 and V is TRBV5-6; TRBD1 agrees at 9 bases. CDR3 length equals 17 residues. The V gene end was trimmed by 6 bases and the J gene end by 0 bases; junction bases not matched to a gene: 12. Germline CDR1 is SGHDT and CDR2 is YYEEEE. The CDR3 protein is CASIPYTGGLPNYGYTF. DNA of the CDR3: TGTGCCAGCATCCCTTATACAGGGGGCCTTCCTAACTATGGCTACACCTTC.

The CDR3 sequence: CATSDRTRGAISTDTQYF. The CDR3, as DNA: TGTGCCACCAGTGATCGCACCCGGGGGGCCATTAGCACAGATACGCAGTATTTT. The V call is TRBV24-1, the J call TRBJ2-3, with D possibly TRBD2 on 7 matching bases. Germline values: CDR1 KGHDR, CDR2 SFDVKD. V was trimmed by 3 bases and J by 0 bases, leaving 18 bases between them. This CDR3 spans 18 amino acids.

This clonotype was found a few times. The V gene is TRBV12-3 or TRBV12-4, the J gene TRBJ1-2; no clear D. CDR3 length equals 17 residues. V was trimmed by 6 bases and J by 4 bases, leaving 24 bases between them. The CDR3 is CASSLGRGKGLSYGYTF. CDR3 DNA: TGTGCCAGCAGCCTCGGACGGGGAAAGGGCTTATCCTATGGCTACACCTTC.